This TCR beta chain was found in a study of blood T cell repertoires in COVID-19 (dated by TCRdb to the early 2020s). Study-wide context: Samples covering the acute and convalescent phases of COVID-19 were provided by collaborators in the United States, Italy and Spain. The material from the prospective study consisted of cDNA or gDNA derived from T cells, B-cell-depleted T cells, or PBMCs. Subjects who had been exposed to COVID-19, were actively infected with it, or had recovered from it provided the deeply sampled blood TCRbeta repertoires that made up the dataset. Where available, HLA class I and class II types were obtained from metadata supplied by the sample provider rather than from assay-based typing. The repertoires were released in a freely available public database meant as a resource for research on the immune response to SARS-CoV-2. Sample metadata almost always included a de-identified subject ID, COVID-19 status, age in years and sex. Samples came from the ongoing ImmuneRACE study (first 160 participants) plus 1,254 subjects from 6 global collaborators. Results the study describes overall, beyond this receptor: The quantity of clinical and demographic metadata differed by source and by participant and was supplied without curation.

Note on this clone: Its binding antigen is unknown. Base-call qualities are not available, and no considerably larger clone is one nucleotide away.

From V the trimming removes 0 bases and from J it removes 10 bases, while the gene matches leave 2 bases of the junction unaccounted for. There are 14 amino acids in the CDR3, from cysteine to phenylalanine inclusive. The entry retains the CDR3 DNA only, 42 bases that are in frame from base 1. CDR1 is given as MNHNS and CDR2 as SASEGT, both from the germline V gene. The immunoSEQ Assay, a bias-controlled multiplex PCR, was used to amplify TCRbeta CDR3 regions from genomic DNA. The study's processing was this. The number of nucleated cells in each sample was estimated from the amplification of reference gene primers within the assay. To quantify the absolute abundance of each unique TCRbeta CDR3 rearrangement, sequence reads were collapsed and filtered. For each sample, productive Simpson clonality was calculated as the square root of Simpson's diversity index across productive rearrangements. Held by TCRdb, this immuneACCESS table contains in-frame sequences only and omits some clones. Under half of the omission traces to an unresolved V gene where checked; the cause of the rest is unknown. The DNA was the basis for D and trimming; V, J and clone size are from that table. Here the sample has more than 120,000 clones; approximately 89% occur a single time. The ten largest account for about 1.6% of the sample.

The collaborating institutions used their own protocols to collect whole blood in K2EDTA tubes. For TCRbeta analysis, collaborators shipped samples as frozen whole blood, isolated PBMCs, or DNA extracted from either of those sample types. This receptor was obtained from a human donor in a cohort sampled during active COVID-19. This receptor chain uses TRBV6-1 and TRBJ1-6; a stretch of 8 junction bases matches TRBD1. Sequenced sample: peripheral blood. The CDR3 has the sequence CASSEATGESPLHF. DNA sequence: TGTGCCAGCAGTGAAGCGACAGGGGAATCACCCCTCCACTTT.